Following are 26 T cell receptor beta chains from one sample sequenced in a study of molecular identifiers for immune sequencing clone quantification. MiXCR was run by TCRdb on the PCR reads, yielding one entry per CDR3 protein. The sample shows about 12,000 distinct CDR3 sequences, 15% to 20% of them seen only once. The sequenced material came from naive CD8+ T cells from blood, with Jurkat cell RNA spiked in. Subset described: FACS-sorted CD8+CD4-CCR7+CD45RA+ naive T cells. Every receptor here comes from a human donor in good health. Some libraries in this study had Jurkat cell RNA spiked in.

The table lists this clonotype with a few counts. The rearrangement links TRBV6-4 to TRBJ2-2, with D possibly being TRBD2 (6 bases). From germline, CDR1 is MRHNA and CDR2 SNTAGT. CDR3 length: 14 residues. Trimming cost V 6 bases and J 5 bases, with 13 bases left between them. The CDR3 DNA reads TGTGCCAGCAGCCAACTAGCACGTACCGGGGAGCTGTTTTTT. It yields the protein CASSQLARTGELFF.

With regard to this clonotype: The junction shows a germline mismatch at one end, possibly a read error. V gene TRBV6-6 combines with J gene TRBJ2-7; 13 positions match TRBD2. In germline, CDR1 is MNHNY, CDR2 SVGAGI (reference sequence). The length of the CDR3 is 15 residues. Here the CDR3 DNA reads TGTGCCAGCAGTTCTTGGACTAGCGGGAGCTACGGGCAGTGCTTC. Protein: CASSSWTSGSYGQCF.

This clonotype was observed many times. This sequence joins TRBV7-2 and TRBJ2-7; a weak D match, TRBD2 (5 bases). Trimming stripped 4 bases from V and 3 bases from J, with 13 bases between. The CDR3 sequence is 14 residues long. CDR1 SGHTA and CDR2 FQGNSA come from the germline V gene. CDR3 sequence reads: CASSWGASIYEQYF. The CDR3, as DNA: TGTGCCAGCAGCTGGGGAGCCTCAATCTACGAGCAGTACTTC.

This clonotype was counted many times. V usage is TRBV5-6 and J usage is TRBJ1-2, with D tentatively TRBD1 (6 bases). CDR3 size: 16 residues. V lost 4 bases and J 5 bases, leaving 21 bases between the germline ends. From germline, CDR1 is SGHDT and CDR2 YYEEEE. The CDR3 here is CASSHGRGGRGYGYTF. The CDR3 coding sequence is TGTGCCAGCAGCCACGGCAGGGGCGGAAGAGGATATGGCTACACCTTC. The full variable domain, in which reference TRBV5-6 and TRBJ1-2 provide the parts outside the CDR3, is DAGVTQSPTHLIKTRGQQVTLRCSPKSGHDTVSWYQQALGQGPQFIFQYYEEEERQRGNFPDRFSGHQFPNYSSELNVNALLLGDSALYLCASSHGRGGRGYGYTFGSGTRLTVV.

Judged by abundance, this clonotype is medium-sized. V usage is TRBV27 and J usage is TRBJ2-2, with 8 bases identical to TRBD1. The CDR3 is 16 amino acids. Germline trimming cut 2 bases from V and 2 bases from J; bases unmatched to any gene: 4. The germline V gene encodes CDR1 MNHEY and CDR2 SMNVEV (reference sequence). The CDR3 DNA sequence: TGTGCCAGCAGTTTAGCAGGGGGCCAAAACACCGGGGAGCTGTTTTTT. Translation gives CASSLAGGQNTGELFF.

Ten or more counts support this clonotype. The chain recombines TRBV5-1 with TRBJ2-5; tentatively, D is TRBD1 (5 bases). V was cut by 3 bases and J by 4 bases, with 10 bases left in between. Per germline, CDR1 SGHRS and CDR2 YFSETQ. This CDR3 region has 13 residues. CDR3 sequence reads: CASSWTSSETQYF. The CDR3 nucleotides are TGCGCCAGCAGCTGGACATCGTCAGAGACCCAGTACTTC. Together with reference TRBV5-1 and TRBJ2-5, the CDR3 gives the full variable domain: KAGVTQTPRYLIKTRGQQVTLSCSPISGHRSVSWYQQTPGQGLQFLFEYFSETQRNKGNFPGRFSGRQFSNSRSEMNVSTLELGDSALYLCASSWTSSETQYFGPGTRLLVL.

There are a few counts of this clonotype. The chain links TRBV7-8 to TRBJ2-7; D is uncertain. The V and J ends lost 1 base and 6 bases respectively, with 7 bases between them. Germline-derived CDR1 and CDR2 are SGHVS and FQNEAQ. CDR3 length: 12 amino acids. The DNA of the CDR3 is TGTGCCAGCAGCTTAGAGGGCGGCGAGCAGTACTTC. Translated, it gives CASSLEGGEQYF. The complete variable domain, with remaining parts taken from reference TRBV7-8 and TRBJ2-7, reads GAGVSQSPRYKVAKRGQDVALRCDPISGHVSLFWYQQALGQGPEFLTYFQNEAQLDKSGLPSDRFFAERPEGSVSTLKIQRTQQEDSAVYLCASSLEGGEQYFGPGTRLTVT.

The chain uses TRBV4-1 and TRBJ2-3, with 12 bases fitting TRBD2. Germline V lookup: CDR1 MGHRA, CDR2 YSYEKL. The CDR3 has 18 amino acids. Trimming removed 0 bases from V and 3 bases from J; junction bases left unmatched: 7. CDR3 bases: TGCGCCAGCAGCCAAGATCTGTCTACTAGCGGGGGGACAGATACGCAGTATTTT. It encodes CASSQDLSTSGGTDTQYF.

Sample share makes this clonotype medium-sized. The rearrangement uses TRBV2 and TRBJ2-3; D is uncertain. V was clipped by 3 bases and J by 0 bases, with 7 bases between them. This CDR3 region has 14 residues. CDR1 is SNHLY, CDR2 FYNNEI, per germline. CDR3: CASSDGHSTDTQYF. For the CDR3, the DNA is TGTGCCAGCAGTGACGGTCATAGCACAGATACGCAGTATTTT. Using reference TRBV2 and TRBJ2-3 for the parts outside the CDR3, the full variable domain is EPEVTQTPSHQVTQMGQEVILRCVPISNHLYFYWYRQILGQKVEFLVSFYNNEISEKSEIFDDQFSVERPDGSNFTLKIRSTKLEDSAMYFCASSDGHSTDTQYFGPGTRLTVL.

A few counts support this clonotype. This chain links TRBV7-9 with TRBJ1-2, with D unresolved. This CDR3 region has 16 residues. The germline gives CDR1 SEHNR, CDR2 FQNEAQ (reference sequence). Trimming cost V 0 bases and J 4 bases, with 15 bases left between them. CDR3: CASSLAPATLSYGYTF. CDR3 nucleotide sequence: TGTGCCAGCAGCTTAGCGCCGGCAACACTATCCTATGGCTACACCTTC.

This clonotype was observed a handful of times. The chain uses TRBV4-1 and TRBJ2-4; 7 nucleotides line up with TRBD2. V shed 0 bases, J shed 2 bases, and the junction held 13 bases outside the gene matches. Germline CDR1 is MGHRA and CDR2 is YSYEKL. This CDR3 is 19 amino acids long. The CDR3 region is CASSQDRWRLAETKNIQYF. As DNA, the CDR3 is TGCGCCAGCAGCCAAGATAGGTGGCGGCTAGCGGAGACCAAAAACATTCAGTACTTC.

A note on this clonotype: A much larger clone lies one base from this, so it may be a read error. The rearrangement uses TRBV5-4 and TRBJ2-5, with 7 bases identical to TRBD2. Losses at the gene ends were 0 bases for V and 3 bases for J; bases not matched to a gene: 11. Germline V gives CDR1 SGHNT, CDR2 YYREEE (reference sequence). The CDR3 runs to 17 residues. In nucleotides, the CDR3 is TGTGCCAGCAGCTTGGAGGCGGGACTATCGGGAGAAGAGACCCAGTACTTC. Translated: CASSLEAGLSGEETQYF.

This clonotype was detected many times. The chain links TRBV24-1 to TRBJ2-5; tentative D call: TRBD2 (5 bases). There are 13 residues in the CDR3. The germline V and J ends were trimmed by 9 bases and 0 bases, with 10 bases remaining between them. From germline, CDR1 is KGHDR and CDR2 SFDVKD. CDR3 DNA sequence: TGTGCCACCCGTCGCGGGTACCAAGAGACCCAGTACTTC. As protein: CATRRGYQETQYF.

This clonotype has at least ten counts. The chain joins TRBV3-1 to TRBJ2-2; tentatively, D is TRBD2 (6 bases). The germline V gene encodes CDR1 LGHDT and CDR2 YNNKEL (reference sequence). The length of the CDR3 is 16 residues. Between the trimmed V and J ends, which lost 0 bases and 7 bases, there was a span of 15 bases. CDR3 amino acids: CASSQDRDSGVGELFF. The CDR3 coding sequence is TGTGCCAGCAGCCAAGATCGGGATAGCGGCGTCGGGGAGCTGTTTTTT.

This clonotype was seen repeatedly, ten times or more. DNA of the CDR3: TGTGCCAGCGCGAGGGCGGGGTTCTCGATGGTTACTGAAGCTTTCTTT. Translated: CASARAGFSMVTEAFF. The rearrangement uses TRBV27 and TRBJ1-1, with no clear D. This CDR3 has 16 residues. The germline V gene has CDR1 MNHEY and CDR2 SMNVEV (reference sequence). V lost 8 bases and J 5 bases, leaving 24 bases between the germline ends.

The gene calls are TRBV20-1 and TRBJ2-7; D is unclear. CDR1 DFQATT and CDR2 SNEGSKA come from the germline V gene (reference sequence). The CDR3 totals 14 residues. The germline V and J ends were trimmed by 6 bases and 4 bases, with 19 bases remaining between them. This CDR3 is CSAKRPASSYEQYF. The CDR3 nucleotides read TGCAGTGCCAAGCGCCCCGCCTCTTCATACGAGCAGTACTTC.

This clonotype was seen at least ten times. The V and J genes are TRBV28 and TRBJ2-5, with D possibly being TRBD2 (5 bases). V lost 10 bases and J lost 1, with 19 bases in between. The CDR3 loop spans 15 amino acids. Germline V lookup: CDR1 MDHEN, CDR2 SYDVKM. CDR3 amino acids: CATKVSAKPQETQYF. The CDR3, as DNA: TGTGCCACAAAAGTTAGCGCCAAACCCCAAGAGACCCAGTACTTC.

Of note for this clonotype: This may be a read error: a much more frequent sequence differs by one nucleotide. The chain employs TRBV28 and TRBJ2-5; TRBD2 is a possible D gene (6 bases). The CDR3 contains 14 residues. The V and J ends lost 5 bases and 4 bases respectively, with 14 bases between them. Germline V gives CDR1 MDHEN, CDR2 SYDVKM. This chain's CDR3 is CASSTIVGGETQYF. The DNA for the CDR3 is TGTGCCAGCAGTACCATAGTGGGAGGAGAGACCCAGTACTTC.

By share of the sample, this clonotype is medium-sized. The chain couples TRBV28 to TRBJ2-7; TRBD1 might be the D (5 bases). Germline V gene sequence: CDR1 MDHEN, CDR2 SYDVKM. The CDR3 spans 15 residues. V lost 1 base to trimming and J lost 0 bases, with 10 bases between them. The CDR3 nucleotides are TGTGCCAGCAGTTTATCACCCGACAGCTCCTACGAGCAGTACTTC. This sequence encodes CASSLSPDSSYEQYF.

Sample share makes this clonotype medium-sized. The chain uses TRBV30 and TRBJ2-7, with D perhaps TRBD1 or TRBD2 (5 bases each). CDR1 and CDR2 (germline): GTSNPN, SVGIG (reference sequence). Deletions cut 8 bases from V and 0 bases from J, with 11 bases between. The CDR3 is 12 amino acids. The CDR3, as DNA: TGTGCCGGGACCACAGGCTCCTACGAGCAGTACTTC. Protein: CAGTTGSYEQYF.

In its sample, this clonotype is medium-sized. This chain uses TRBV4-2 with TRBJ2-3, with a weak D call TRBD1 (5 bases). The V gene lost 0 bases and the J gene lost 7 bases, with 26 bases spanning the gap. The CDR3 spans 19 residues. Germline-derived CDR1 and CDR2 are LGHNA and YNFKEQ. In nucleotides, the CDR3 is TGTGCCAGCAGCCAAGATCCGTCAAACACCCTAGGGGCAAGGCATACGCAGTATTTT. It yields the protein CASSQDPSNTLGARHTQYF.

This clonotype was observed a few times. This may be a read error: a much more frequent sequence differs by one nucleotide. This CDR3 is missing its conserved last phenylalanine or tryptophan, likely due to a read error. The V call is TRBV11-2, the J call TRBJ2-7; 7 bases are shared with TRBD2. Germline V gives CDR1 SGHAT, CDR2 FQNNGV. The CDR3 sequence is 13 residues long. V was clipped by 5 bases and J by 3 bases; unmatched bases: 4. CDR3 residues: CASSHTSDYEQYS. The CDR3 DNA reads TGTGCCAGCAGCCACACTAGCGACTACGAGCAGTACTCC.

This clonotype qualifies as medium-sized. This chain links TRBV28 with TRBJ2-7, with TRBD2 matching 10 bases. The trim removed 6 bases at V and 1 base at J, leaving 6 bases unmatched. In germline, CDR1 is MDHEN, CDR2 SYDVKM. The CDR3 sequence is 15 residues long. The CDR3 DNA sequence: TGTGCCAGCAGCCCACTAGCGGGAAGTTCCTACGAGCAGTACTTC. This sequence encodes CASSPLAGSSYEQYF. Together with reference TRBV28 and TRBJ2-7, the CDR3 gives the full variable domain: DVKVTQSSRYLVKRTGEKVFLECVQDMDHENMFWYRQDPGLGLRLIYFSYDVKMKEKGDIPEGYSVSREKKERFSLILESASTNQTSMYLCASSPLAGSSYEQYFGPGTRLTVT.

V usage is TRBV28 and J usage is TRBJ1-5, with 7 nucleotides matching TRBD1. Trimming cost V 10 bases and J 1 base; bases outside gene matches: 13. CDR1 is MDHEN, CDR2 SYDVKM, per germline. The CDR3 runs 16 residues. This CDR3 reads CAIGGTAGLSNQPQHF. The CDR3 DNA is TGTGCCATCGGCGGGACAGCGGGTCTGAGCAATCAGCCCCAGCATTTT.

The table lists this clonotype with many counts. The chain has TRBV7-8 and TRBJ2-7; TRBD1 agrees at 7 bases. The germline V gene has CDR1 SGHVS and CDR2 FQNEAQ. This CDR3 spans 14 amino acids. J lost 6 bases, V lost 5 bases, and 10 bases had no gene match. CDR3 DNA sequence: TGTGCCAGCAGCCCGGACAGGACATGGGGCGAGCAGTACTTC. The encoded protein is CASSPDRTWGEQYF.

Note on this clonotype: It may be a read error: a sequence one base away is much more abundant. The chain recombines TRBV11-3 with TRBJ1-2, with D possibly TRBD1 on 5 matching bases. CDR1 and CDR2 (germline): SGHNT, YENEEA. CDR3 length equals 16 residues. The DNA of the CDR3 is TGTGCCAGCAGTCCCCCCGGGACTGGAGGTCTCTATGGCTACATCTTC. It is translated as CASSPPGTGGLYGYIF.